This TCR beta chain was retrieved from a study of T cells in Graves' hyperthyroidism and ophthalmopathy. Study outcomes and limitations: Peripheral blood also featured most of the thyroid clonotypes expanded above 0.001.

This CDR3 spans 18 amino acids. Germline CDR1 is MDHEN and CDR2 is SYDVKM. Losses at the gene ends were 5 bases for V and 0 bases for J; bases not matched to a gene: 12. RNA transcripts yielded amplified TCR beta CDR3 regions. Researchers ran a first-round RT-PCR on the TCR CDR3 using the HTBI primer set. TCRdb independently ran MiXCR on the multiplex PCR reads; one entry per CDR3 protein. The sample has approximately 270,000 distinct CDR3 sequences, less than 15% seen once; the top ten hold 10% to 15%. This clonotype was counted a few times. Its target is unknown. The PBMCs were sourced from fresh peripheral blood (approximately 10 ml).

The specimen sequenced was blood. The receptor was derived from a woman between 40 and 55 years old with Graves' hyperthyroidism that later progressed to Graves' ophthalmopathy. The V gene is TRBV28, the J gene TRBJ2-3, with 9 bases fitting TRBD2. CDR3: CASSPQTPTSGSTDTQYF. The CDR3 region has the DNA TGTGCCAGCAGTCCCCAAACACCGACTAGCGGTAGCACAGATACGCAGTATTTT. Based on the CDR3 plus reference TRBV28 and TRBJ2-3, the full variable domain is DVKVTQSSRYLVKRTGEKVFLECVQDMDHENMFWYRQDPGLGLRLIYFSYDVKMKEKGDIPEGYSVSREKKERFSLILESASTNQTSMYLCASSPQTPTSGSTDTQYFGPGTRLTVL.